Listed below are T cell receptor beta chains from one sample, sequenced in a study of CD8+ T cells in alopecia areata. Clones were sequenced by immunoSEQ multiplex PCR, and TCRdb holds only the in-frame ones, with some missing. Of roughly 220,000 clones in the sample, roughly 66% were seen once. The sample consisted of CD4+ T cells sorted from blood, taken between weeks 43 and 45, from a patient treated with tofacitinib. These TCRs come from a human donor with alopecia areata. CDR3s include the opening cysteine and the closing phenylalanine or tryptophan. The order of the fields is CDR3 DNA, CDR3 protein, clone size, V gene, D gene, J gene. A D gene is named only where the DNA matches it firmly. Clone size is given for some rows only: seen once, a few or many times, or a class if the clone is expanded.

DNA: TGCAGCGTTGAAGTCCTCGACAGGCCCTATGGCTACACCTTC
CDR3: CSVEVLDRPYGYTF
size: .
V: TRBV29-1
D: .
J: TRBJ1-2

DNA: TGCAGCGTAGTACCCCAGGGGGGGGTCACTGAAGCTTTCTTT
CDR3: CSVVPQGGVTEAFF
size: few
V: TRBV29-1
D: TRBD1
J: TRBJ1-1

DNA: TGCAGCGTTGGGGAAGATCACAATCAGCCCCAGCATTTT
CDR3: CSVGEDHNQPQHF
size: .
V: TRBV29-1
D: .
J: TRBJ1-5

DNA: TGCGCCAGCAGCCAAGTTTCTCCCAGCGGCGGAAACATTCAGTACTTC
CDR3: CASSQVSPSGGNIQYF
size: many
V: TRBV4-1
D: .
J: TRBJ2-4

DNA: TGTGCCAGCAGTTACGTTGAGACCCAGTACTTC
CDR3: CASSYVETQYF
size: .
V: TRBV6-6
D: .
J: TRBJ2-5

DNA: TGTGCCTGGAGATTTTCTGGGCGGAGAACTGAAGCTTTCTTT
CDR3: CAWRFSGRRTEAFF
size: .
V: TRBV30
D: .
J: TRBJ1-1

DNA: TGTGCCTGGAGTTCGGGACAGGCTTTTCAGCCCCAGCATTTT
CDR3: CAWSSGQAFQPQHF
size: .
V: TRBV30
D: TRBD1
J: TRBJ1-5

DNA: TGCGCCAGCAGCTTAGAATCGGGGGGATACGAGCAGTACTTC
CDR3: CASSLESGGYEQYF
size: .
V: TRBV5-1
D: TRBD2
J: TRBJ2-7

DNA: TGCAGCGTTGAAGCCCCGCAGGGTCTAATTAACTTC
CDR3: CSVEAPQGLINF
size: once
V: TRBV29-1
D: .
J: TRBJ1-2

DNA: TGTGCCAGCAGCCCCAGGACTAGCGGGGGCAATGAGCAGTTCTTC
CDR3: CASSPRTSGGNEQFF
size: .
V: TRBV7-2
D: TRBD2
J: TRBJ2-1

DNA: TGTGCCAGCAGCTTAGGTCCGGATCGATTCTACGAGCAGTACTTC
CDR3: CASSLGPDRFYEQYF
size: .
V: TRBV11-2
D: .
J: TRBJ2-7

DNA: TGCGCCAGCAGCGGAGAATCAGAGACCCAGTACTTC
CDR3: CASSGESETQYF
size: .
V: TRBV5-1
D: .
J: TRBJ2-5

DNA: TGTGCCTGGGACCAACAGGGTCAGCCCCAGCATTTT
CDR3: CAWDQQGQPQHF
size: .
V: TRBV30
D: .
J: TRBJ1-5

DNA: TGCGCCAGCAGCTTAGCGAGTCCCAATGAGCAGTTCTTC
CDR3: CASSLASPNEQFF
size: .
V: TRBV5-1
D: .
J: TRBJ2-1

DNA: TGCGCCAGCAGCCAAGATAGGACAGGAATTTCCTACGAGCAGTACTTC
CDR3: CASSQDRTGISYEQYF
size: .
V: TRBV4-1
D: TRBD1
J: TRBJ2-7

DNA: TGTGCCAGCAGTTTGGGGGGGCAAGAGACCCAGTACTTC
CDR3: CASSLGGQETQYF
size: few
V: TRBV7-3
D: TRBD2
J: TRBJ2-5

DNA: TGCGCCAGCAGCCGTACAGGGGATCAGCCCCAGCATTTT
CDR3: CASSRTGDQPQHF
size: .
V: TRBV4-3
D: TRBD1
J: TRBJ1-5

DNA: TGTGCCAGCAGCAGTAACAGGGATGACTACGAGCAGTACTTC
CDR3: CASSSNRDDYEQYF
size: few
V: TRBV21-1
D: .
J: TRBJ2-7

DNA: TGTGCCCGTATGAAACCCGGCGGGGATAACTATGGCTACACCTTC
CDR3: CARMKPGGDNYGYTF
size: few
V: TRBV30
D: .
J: TRBJ1-2

DNA: TGTGCCAGCAGCTTAGGAGGTGATCAGCCCCAGCATTTT
CDR3: CASSLGGDQPQHF
size: .
V: TRBV7-9
D: .
J: TRBJ1-5

DNA: TGCAGCGCCCAGGCCAGGGAGAGAGGCTACACCTTC
CDR3: CSAQARERGYTF
size: few
V: TRBV29-1
D: .
J: TRBJ1-2

DNA: TGCGCCAGCACCCACCGACACTCAGGGAATGAGCAGTTCTTC
CDR3: CASTHRHSGNEQFF
size: few
V: TRBV23-1
D: .
J: TRBJ2-1

DNA: TGTGCCAGCAGCTCGCCGAGGGGGAGGAACACTGAAGCTTTCTTT
CDR3: CASSSPRGRNTEAFF
size: .
V: TRBV5-6
D: .
J: TRBJ1-1

DNA: TGCGCCAGCAGCTTGGATGAACAGATGGAGCAGTTCTTC
CDR3: CASSLDEQMEQFF
size: .
V: TRBV5-1
D: .
J: TRBJ2-1

DNA: TGCGCCAGCAGCGGGGACTCCTACTCGGATACGCAGTATTTT
CDR3: CASSGDSYSDTQYF
size: few
V: TRBV5-1
D: .
J: TRBJ2-3

DNA: TGCAGCGTCGCTCAGGGGGTGTTGGATGGCTACACCTTC
CDR3: CSVAQGVLDGYTF
size: .
V: TRBV29-1
D: TRBD1
J: TRBJ1-2